Following are 23 T cell receptor beta chains from one sample sequenced in a study of T cells expressing NK-cell markers. TCRdb reprocessed the 5' RACE reads, keeping one entry per CDR3 protein, no DNA. The data include approximately 380,000 distinct CDR3 sequences; the top ten clones carry 5.2%. Sequenced sample: blood T cells: a sorted CD56 or NKG2C T cell subset, CD4+ or CD8+ T cells, or bulk PBMC T cells (not recorded which). The receptors come from a man aged 18-75 years in good health.

The chain employs TRBV5-8 and TRBJ2-6. Germline V lookup: CDR1 SGHTS, CDR2 YDEGEE. There are 16 residues in the CDR3. The CDR3 is CASSLGQGSGANVLTF.

The chain links TRBV7-2 to TRBJ1-3. CDR1 and CDR2 from the germline V gene are SGHTA and FQGNSA. The CDR3 consists of 15 residues. The CDR3 loop is CASSFGGPSGNTIYF.

CDR3 sequence reads: CASRPGGTGRTHEQYF. The chain employs TRBV28 and TRBJ2-7; TCRdb's D gene call, TRBD1, goes unchecked for lack of DNA. Germline V gives CDR1 MDHEN, CDR2 SYDVKM. The CDR3 spans 16 residues.

The V call is TRBV29-1, the J call TRBJ2-1; the TRBD1 assignment by TCRdb is unverifiable without DNA. CDR1 is SQVTM, CDR2 ANQGSEA, per germline. The CDR3 has 14 residues. CDR3 in amino acids: CSVALGQGIDEQFF.

V and J are TRBV5-1 and TRBJ1-3; absent DNA, TCRdb's TRBD1 call cannot be checked. This CDR3 is built from 17 residues. The germline CDR1 and CDR2 sequences are SGHRS and YFSETQ. CDR3 residues: CASSLSPTGFSGNTIYF.

The rearrangement links TRBV5-1 to TRBJ2-1; TCRdb designates TRBD1, a call that cannot be tested without DNA. The germline CDR1 and CDR2 sequences are SGHRS and YFSETQ. CDR3 size: 15 residues. This CDR3 is CASSGGDRSYNEQFF. Drawing the rest from reference TRBV5-1 and TRBJ2-1, the complete variable domain is KAGVTQTPRYLIKTRGQQVTLSCSPISGHRSVSWYQQTPGQGLQFLFEYFSETQRNKGNFPGRFSGRQFSNSRSEMNVSTLELGDSALYLCASSGGDRSYNEQFFGPGTRLTVL.

V and J are TRBV5-1 and TRBJ2-1; TCRdb calls TRBD1, which cannot be checked without DNA. The CDR3 is made up of 14 amino acids. The V gene's germline CDR1 is SGHRS and CDR2 YFSETQ. The CDR3: CASSSSRDRADQFF.

The chain links TRBV7-2 to TRBJ1-1. Looked up from germline, CDR1 is SGHTA and CDR2 is FQGNSA. This CDR3 has 14 residues. CDR3 region: CASSPDAINTEAFF.

V and J are TRBV27 and TRBJ2-5; no DNA is available, so the TRBD2 call from TCRdb remains unchecked. The germline V gene encodes CDR1 MNHEY and CDR2 SMNVEV (reference sequence). This CDR3 is 16 amino acids long. The CDR3 region is CASMTGLAGSQETQYF.

The chain has TRBV13 and TRBJ2-1; TCRdb's assignment of TRBD1 cannot be checked, as there is no DNA. This CDR3 is built from 14 residues. Germline assignment: CDR1 PRHDT and CDR2 FYEKMQ (reference sequence). CDR3 region: CASIMGQGNSEQFF. Using reference TRBV13 and TRBJ2-1 for the parts outside the CDR3, the full variable domain is AAGVIQSPRHLIKEKRETATLKCYPIPRHDTVYWYQQGPGQDPQFLISFYEKMQSDKGSIPDRFSAQQFSDYHSELNMSSLELGDSALYFCASIMGQGNSEQFFGPGTRLTVL.

This chain joins TRBV2 and TRBJ1-3; TCRdb names TRBD1, which stays unverified in the absence of DNA. This CDR3 has 14 amino acids. The germline V gene encodes CDR1 SNHLY and CDR2 FYNNEI. CDR3 amino acids: CARGQGDSGNTIYF.

This chain joins TRBV5-1 and TRBJ2-3; TCRdb outputs TRBD1, but without DNA this stays unchecked. CDR1 and CDR2 from the germline V gene are SGHRS and YFSETQ. The CDR3 sequence is 13 residues long. The CDR3 loop reads CASSTDWADTQYF.

CDR3 in amino acids: CASSWGPNQPQHF. V and J are TRBV7-2 and TRBJ1-5. Looked up from germline, CDR1 is SGHTA and CDR2 is FQGNSA. The length of the CDR3 is 13 residues.

The chain employs TRBV20-1 and TRBJ2-6; TCRdb outputs TRBD1, but without DNA this stays unchecked. Germline V gives CDR1 DFQATT, CDR2 SNEGSKA (reference sequence). This CDR3 comprises 13 residues. The CDR3 here is CSAAPHGANVLTF.

The chain combines TRBV15 with TRBJ1-2. CDR3 length equals 16 residues. Germline V gene sequence: CDR1 LNHNV, CDR2 YYDKDF (reference sequence). CDR3 in amino acids: CATSRDLPQGAGGYTF.

The gene calls are TRBV11-2 and TRBJ2-7; checking the TCRdb D call of TRBD1 is not possible without DNA. In germline, CDR1 is SGHAT, CDR2 FQNNGV. The CDR3 extends over 15 amino acids. CDR3 residues: CASSLVLDTTYEQYF.

The rearrangement uses TRBV2 and TRBJ1-2. CDR1 is SNHLY and CDR2 is FYNNEI in the germline V gene. CDR3 size: 13 residues. CDR3 sequence reads: CASSPSLNYGYTF. Full variable domain (rest looked up from reference TRBV2 and TRBJ1-2): EPEVTQTPSHQVTQMGQEVILRCVPISNHLYFYWYRQILGQKVEFLVSFYNNEISEKSEIFDDQFSVERPDGSNFTLKIRSTKLEDSAMYFCASSPSLNYGYTFGSGTRLTVV.

This chain uses TRBV27 with TRBJ1-6; TCRdb returns TRBD1, unconfirmable since there is no DNA. CDR1 is MNHEY, CDR2 SMNVEV, per germline (reference sequence). This CDR3 has 15 amino acids. This chain's CDR3 is CASSINQGAGSPLHF.

The chain couples TRBV29-1 to TRBJ1-2; without DNA, the TCRdb call of TRBD1 cannot be checked. The CDR3 totals 15 residues. CDR1 and CDR2 from the germline V gene are SQVTM and ANQGSEA. CDR3 in amino acids: CSVITGGIRFYGYTF.

The chain's CDR3 is CASTPALGTGSYEQYF. The chain carries TRBV28 and TRBJ2-7; TCRdb indicates TRBD1, and absent DNA this call remains unverified. The CDR3 has 16 amino acids. Germline V CDR1 and CDR2: MDHEN, SYDVKM.

The gene calls are TRBV3-1 and TRBJ1-1; TCRdb's assignment of TRBD1 cannot be checked, as there is no DNA. This CDR3 has 15 residues. Germline CDR1 is LGHDT and CDR2 is YNNKEL (reference sequence). The CDR3 reads CASSRKTGRNTEAFF.

The chain employs TRBV4-1 and TRBJ2-1; TCRdb outputs TRBD2, but without DNA this stays unchecked. Germline assignment: CDR1 MGHRA and CDR2 YSYEKL. This CDR3 spans 19 amino acids. CDR3: CASSQVLIAGGQRYNEQFF.

V usage is TRBV29-1 and J usage is TRBJ1-3; as DNA is missing, the TRBD1 call by TCRdb cannot be tested. The CDR3 is 15 residues long. CDR1 SQVTM and CDR2 ANQGSEA come from the germline V gene. The CDR3 reads CSVQKDRLSGNTIYF. Complete variable domain (other parts from reference TRBV29-1 and TRBJ1-3): SAVISQKPSRDICQRGTSLTIQCQVDSQVTMMFWYRQQPGQSLTLIATANQGSEATYESGFVIDKFPISRPNLTFSTLTVSNMSPEDSSIYLCSVQKDRLSGNTIYFGEGSWLTVV.